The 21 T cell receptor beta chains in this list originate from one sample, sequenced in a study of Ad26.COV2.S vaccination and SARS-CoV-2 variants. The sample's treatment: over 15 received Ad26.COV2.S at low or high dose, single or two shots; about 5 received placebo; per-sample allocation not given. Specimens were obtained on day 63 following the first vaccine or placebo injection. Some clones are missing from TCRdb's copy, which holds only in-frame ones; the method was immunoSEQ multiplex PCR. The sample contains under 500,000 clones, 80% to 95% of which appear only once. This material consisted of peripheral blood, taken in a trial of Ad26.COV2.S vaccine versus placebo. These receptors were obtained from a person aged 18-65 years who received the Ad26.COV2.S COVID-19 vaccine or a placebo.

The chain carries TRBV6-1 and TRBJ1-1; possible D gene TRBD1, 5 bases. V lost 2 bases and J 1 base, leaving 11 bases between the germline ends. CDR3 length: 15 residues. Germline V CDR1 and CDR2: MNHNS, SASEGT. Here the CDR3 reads CASSEQYGANTEAFF. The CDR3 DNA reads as TGTGCCAGCAGTGAACAGTACGGGGCGAACACTGAAGCTTTCTTT.

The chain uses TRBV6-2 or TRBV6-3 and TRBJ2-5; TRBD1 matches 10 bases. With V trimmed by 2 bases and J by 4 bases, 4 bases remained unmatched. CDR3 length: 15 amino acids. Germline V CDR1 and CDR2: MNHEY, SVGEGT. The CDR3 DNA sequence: TGTGCCAGCAGTTACGACAGGGGGCACTCAGAGACCCAGTACTTC. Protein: CASSYDRGHSETQYF.

The CDR3 spells CASSYSGRKNTEAFF. DNA for the CDR3: TGTGCCAGCAGTTACTCGGGCAGAAAGAACACTGAAGCTTTCTTT. The chain employs TRBV6-2 or TRBV6-3 and TRBJ1-1; no reliable D call. The length of the CDR3 is 15 residues. From germline, CDR1 is MNHEY and CDR2 SVGEGT. The ends were cut back, 0 bases at V and 1 base at J, with 9 bases in the middle.

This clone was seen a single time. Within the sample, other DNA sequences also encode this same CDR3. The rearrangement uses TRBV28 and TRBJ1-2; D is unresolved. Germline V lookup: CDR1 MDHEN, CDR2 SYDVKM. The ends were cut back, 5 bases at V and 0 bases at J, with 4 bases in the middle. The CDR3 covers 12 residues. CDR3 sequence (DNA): TGTGCCAGCAGTCCCTCTAACTATGGCTACACCTTC. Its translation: CASSPSNYGYTF.

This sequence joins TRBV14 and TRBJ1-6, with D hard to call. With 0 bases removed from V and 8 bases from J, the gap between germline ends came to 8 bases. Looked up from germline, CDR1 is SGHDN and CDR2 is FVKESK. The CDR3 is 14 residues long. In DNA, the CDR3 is TGTGCCAGCAGCCAAGATCAAAGGTATTCACCCCTCCACTTT. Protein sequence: CASSQDQRYSPLHF.

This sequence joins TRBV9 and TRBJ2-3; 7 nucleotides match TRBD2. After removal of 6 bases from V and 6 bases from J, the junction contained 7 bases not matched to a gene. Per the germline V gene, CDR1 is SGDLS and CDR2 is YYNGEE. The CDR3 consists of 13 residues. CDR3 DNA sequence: TGTGCCAGCACTGGCGGGGGTGGGGATACGCAGTATTTT. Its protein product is CASTGGGGDTQYF.

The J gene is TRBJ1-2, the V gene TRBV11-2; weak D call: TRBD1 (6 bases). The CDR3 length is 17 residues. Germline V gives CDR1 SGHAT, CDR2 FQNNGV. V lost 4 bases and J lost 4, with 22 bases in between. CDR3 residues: CASSSTQDSRPPYGYTF. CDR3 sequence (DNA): TGTGCCAGCAGCTCCACGCAGGACAGTCGCCCACCCTATGGCTACACCTTC. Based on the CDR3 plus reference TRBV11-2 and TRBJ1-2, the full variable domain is EAGVAQSPRYKIIEKRQSVAFWCNPISGHATLYWYQQILGQGPKLLIQFQNNGVVDDSQLPKDRFSAERLKGVDSTLKIQPAKLEDSAVYLCASSSTQDSRPPYGYTFGSGTRLTVV.

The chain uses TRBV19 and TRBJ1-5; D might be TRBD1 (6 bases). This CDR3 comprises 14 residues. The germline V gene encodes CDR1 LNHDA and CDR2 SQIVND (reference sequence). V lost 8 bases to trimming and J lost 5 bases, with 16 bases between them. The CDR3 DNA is TGTGCCAGTGAAACAGGGTCCCGGTATCAGCCCCAGCATTTT. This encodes CASETGSRYQPQHF.

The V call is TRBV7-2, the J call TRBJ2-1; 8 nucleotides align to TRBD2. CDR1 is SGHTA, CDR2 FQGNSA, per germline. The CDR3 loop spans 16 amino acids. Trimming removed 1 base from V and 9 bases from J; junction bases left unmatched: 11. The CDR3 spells CASSLEGLALSSEQFF. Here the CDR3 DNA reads TGTGCCAGCAGCTTAGAAGGACTAGCCCTTTCGTCTGAGCAGTTCTTC. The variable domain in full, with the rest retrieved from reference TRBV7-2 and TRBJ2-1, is GAGVSQSPSNKVTEKGKDVELRCDPISGHTALYWYRQSLGQGLEFLIYFQGNSAPDKSGLPSDRFSAERTGGSVSTLTIQRTQQEDSAVYLCASSLEGLALSSEQFFGPGTRLTVL.

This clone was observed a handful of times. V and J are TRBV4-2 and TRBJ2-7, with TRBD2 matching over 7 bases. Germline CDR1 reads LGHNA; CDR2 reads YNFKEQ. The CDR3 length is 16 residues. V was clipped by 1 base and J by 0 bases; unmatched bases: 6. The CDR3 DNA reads TGTGCCAGCAGCCAAGCTGCTAGCGGAAACTCCTACGAGCAGTACTTC. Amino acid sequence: CASSQAASGNSYEQYF.

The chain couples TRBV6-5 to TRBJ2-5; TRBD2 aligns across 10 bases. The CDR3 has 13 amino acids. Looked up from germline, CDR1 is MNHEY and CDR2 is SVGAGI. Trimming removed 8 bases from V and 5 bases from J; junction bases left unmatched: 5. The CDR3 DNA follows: TGTGCCAGCGAGCGGGGGGGTTTGGAGACCCAGTACTTC. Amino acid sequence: CASERGGLETQYF.

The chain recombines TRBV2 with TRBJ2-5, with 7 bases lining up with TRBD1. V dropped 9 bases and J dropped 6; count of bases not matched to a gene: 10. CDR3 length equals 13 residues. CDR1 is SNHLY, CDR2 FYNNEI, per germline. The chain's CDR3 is CAREQPQGKTQYF. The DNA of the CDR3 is TGTGCCAGAGAGCAGCCACAGGGGAAGACCCAGTACTTC.

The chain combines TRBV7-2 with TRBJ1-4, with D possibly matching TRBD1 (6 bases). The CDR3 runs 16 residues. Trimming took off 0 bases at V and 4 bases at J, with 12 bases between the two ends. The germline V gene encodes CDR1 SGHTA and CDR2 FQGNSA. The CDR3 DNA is TGTGCCAGCAGCTTAGCGGAGTACAGGGTTAATGAAAAACTGTTTTTT. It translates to CASSLAEYRVNEKLFF.

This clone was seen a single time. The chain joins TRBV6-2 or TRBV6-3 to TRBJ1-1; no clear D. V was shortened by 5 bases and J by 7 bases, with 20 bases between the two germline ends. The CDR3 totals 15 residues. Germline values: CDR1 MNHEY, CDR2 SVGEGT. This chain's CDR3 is CASSNPGKGLGEAFF. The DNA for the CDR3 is TGTGCCAGCAGTAACCCCGGGAAAGGTCTGGGTGAAGCTTTCTTT.

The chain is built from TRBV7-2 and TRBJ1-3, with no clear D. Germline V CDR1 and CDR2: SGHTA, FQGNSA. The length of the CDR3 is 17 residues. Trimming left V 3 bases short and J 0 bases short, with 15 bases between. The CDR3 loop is CASSFPFGVVSGNTIYF. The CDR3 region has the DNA TGTGCCAGCAGCTTCCCCTTTGGGGTCGTCTCTGGAAACACCATATATTTT.

DNA of the CDR3: TGCGCCAGCAGCTTGATCGGGCCGGGACAGGGGACGAGTGAGCAGTACTTC. It codes for CASSLIGPGQGTSEQYF. This sequence joins TRBV5-1 and TRBJ2-7, with TRBD1 matching 10 bases. This CDR3 contains 17 residues. CDR1 is SGHRS and CDR2 is YFSETQ in the germline V gene. With V trimmed by 1 base and J by 7 bases, 14 bases remained unmatched.

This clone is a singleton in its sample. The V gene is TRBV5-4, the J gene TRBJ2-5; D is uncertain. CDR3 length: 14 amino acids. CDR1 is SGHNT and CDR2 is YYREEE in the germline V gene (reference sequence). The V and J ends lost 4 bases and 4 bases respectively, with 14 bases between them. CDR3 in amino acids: CASSPRRSLETQYF. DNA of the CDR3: TGTGCCAGCAGCCCGCGCCGGAGTTTAGAGACCCAGTACTTC.

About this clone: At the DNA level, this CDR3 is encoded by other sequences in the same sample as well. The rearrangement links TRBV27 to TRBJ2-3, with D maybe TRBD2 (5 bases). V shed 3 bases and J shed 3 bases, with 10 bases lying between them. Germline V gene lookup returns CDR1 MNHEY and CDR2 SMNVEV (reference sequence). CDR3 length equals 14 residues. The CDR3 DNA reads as TGTGCCAGCAGTTTGGCTGGAGGTACAGATACGCAGTATTTT. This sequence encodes CASSLAGGTDTQYF.

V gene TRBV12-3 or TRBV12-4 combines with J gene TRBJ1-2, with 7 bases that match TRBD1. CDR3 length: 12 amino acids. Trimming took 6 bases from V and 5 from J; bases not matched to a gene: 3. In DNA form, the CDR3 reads TGTGCCAGCAGCACAGGGGCATATGGCTACACCTTC. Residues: CASSTGAYGYTF.

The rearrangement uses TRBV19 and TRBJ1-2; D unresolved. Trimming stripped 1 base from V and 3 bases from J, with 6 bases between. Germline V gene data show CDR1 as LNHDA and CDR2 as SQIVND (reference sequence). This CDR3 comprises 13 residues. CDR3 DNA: TGTGCCAGTAGTATAGCTGAGTACTATGGCTACACCTTC. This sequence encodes CASSIAEYYGYTF. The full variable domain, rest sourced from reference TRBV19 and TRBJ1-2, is DGGITQSPKYLFRKEGQNVTLSCEQNLNHDAMYWYRQDPGQGLRLIYYSQIVNDFQKGDIAEGYSVSREKKESFPLTVTSAQKNPTAFYLCASSIAEYYGYTFGSGTRLTVV.

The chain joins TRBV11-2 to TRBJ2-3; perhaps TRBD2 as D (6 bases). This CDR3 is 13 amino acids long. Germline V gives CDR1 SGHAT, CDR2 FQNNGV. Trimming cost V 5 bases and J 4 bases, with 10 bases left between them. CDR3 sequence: CASSSSGADTQYF. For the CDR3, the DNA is TGTGCCAGCAGCAGCTCGGGGGCAGATACGCAGTATTTT.